This entry lists 14 T cell receptor beta chains sequenced from one sample in a study of CD8 T cells in Susac syndrome. When the RNA was reverse transcribed, random hexamers were used with an input of about 0.45 to 1 ug. MiXCR, run by TCRdb on the immunoSEQ multiplex PCR reads, gives a single entry per CDR3 protein. This table has 69,000 or so distinct CDR3 sequences, around 95% appearing once. Sequencing used CD8+ T cells from PBMCs. All receptors derive from a human donor in good health.

J is TRBJ1-6 and V is TRBV6-2 or TRBV6-3; D unclear. With 6 bases removed from V and 6 bases from J, the gap between germline ends came to 12 bases. Germline V CDR1 and CDR2: MNHEY, SVGEGT. CDR3 length: 14 amino acids. The CDR3 DNA reads TGTGCCAGCAGCGGTGAAGAGGGTAATTCACCCCTCCACTTT. Translated: CASSGEEGNSPLHF.

This rearrangement joins TRBV4-1 to TRBJ2-2, with D hard to call. The germline V gene encodes CDR1 MGHRA and CDR2 YSYEKL. The V end was cut by 0 bases, the J end by 5 bases, with 7 bases between. CDR3 length equals 14 residues. CDR3 sequence: CASSQDHLTGELFF. CDR3 bases: TGCGCCAGCAGCCAAGACCACCTGACCGGGGAGCTGTTTTTT.

This chain links TRBV19 with TRBJ1-6; D is unclear. The CDR3 totals 13 residues. The V end lost 5 bases, the J end lost 4 bases, and 6 bases lay between the germline ends. Looked up from germline, CDR1 is LNHDA and CDR2 is SQIVND (reference sequence). The CDR3 protein is CASSEAYNSPLHF. CDR3 bases: TGTGCCAGTAGTGAAGCTTATAATTCACCCCTCCACTTT.

The rearrangement joins TRBV29-1 to TRBJ1-2; D unclear. The germline V and J ends were trimmed by 6 bases and 3 bases, with 17 bases remaining between them. This CDR3 contains 14 residues. From germline, CDR1 is SQVTM and CDR2 ANQGSEA. The chain's CDR3 is CSVPEAGFDYGYTF. CDR3 DNA sequence: TGCAGCGTCCCGGAGGCGGGGTTCGACTATGGCTACACCTTC.

V usage is TRBV7-8 and J usage is TRBJ1-1, with TRBD1 as a possible D gene (5 bases). The germline V gene encodes CDR1 SGHVS and CDR2 FQNEAQ. V dropped 5 bases and J dropped 4 bases, with 14 bases sitting between them. The CDR3 contains 14 residues. This CDR3 is CASSPLTGGTEAFF. DNA for the CDR3: TGTGCCAGCAGCCCGTTGACTGGGGGCACTGAAGCTTTCTTT.

The chain employs TRBV7-9 and TRBJ2-2, with a tentative D call TRBD2 (5 bases). Germline CDR1 reads SEHNR; CDR2 reads FQNEAQ (reference sequence). The CDR3 is 15 amino acids. Trimming removed 1 base at V and 3 bases at J, with 9 bases between. The CDR3 sequence: CASSLEAAYTGELFF. DNA of the CDR3: TGTGCCAGCAGCTTAGAAGCGGCCTACACCGGGGAGCTGTTTTTT. Together with reference TRBV7-9 and TRBJ2-2, the CDR3 gives the full variable domain: DTGVSQNPRHKITKRGQNVTFRCDPISEHNRLYWYRQTLGQGPEFLTYFQNEAQLEKSRLLSDRFSAERPKGSFSTLEIQRTEQGDSAMYLCASSLEAAYTGELFFGEGSRLTVL.

V and J are TRBV14 and TRBJ2-5; D gene ambiguous. Looked up from germline, CDR1 is SGHDN and CDR2 is FVKESK. V lost 6 bases, J lost 0 bases, and 8 bases lay in between. The CDR3 is made up of 13 amino acids. For the CDR3, the DNA is TGTGCCAGCAGGTTTGGGTACCAAGAGACCCAGTACTTC. Translation gives CASRFGYQETQYF.

The chain combines TRBV6-5 with TRBJ2-7, with 10 bases lining up with TRBD1. The CDR3 length is 16 residues. The trim removed 2 bases at V and 2 bases at J, leaving 6 bases unmatched. Germline V gene lookup returns CDR1 MNHEY and CDR2 SVGAGI. The CDR3 here is CASSYGEGTGAYEQYF. In nucleotides, the CDR3 is TGTGCCAGCAGTTACGGGGAAGGGACAGGGGCCTACGAGCAGTACTTC.

This sequence joins TRBV12-3 or TRBV12-4 and TRBJ2-2; no clear D gene. V was trimmed by 8 bases and J by 0 bases, leaving 7 bases between them. This CDR3 has 13 residues. Here the CDR3 reads CASLTSNTGELFF. For the CDR3, the DNA is TGTGCCAGCCTGACTTCGAACACCGGGGAGCTGTTTTTT.

The chain joins TRBV7-9 to TRBJ1-1; D gene unclear. CDR3 length: 13 residues. V was cut by 7 bases and J by 5 bases, with 14 bases left in between. Germline V gene data show CDR1 as SEHNR and CDR2 as FQNEAQ (reference sequence). CDR3 protein: CASTVSSSTEAFF. CDR3 nucleotides: TGTGCCAGCACCGTAAGTTCATCGACTGAAGCTTTCTTT. The complete variable domain, with remaining parts taken from reference TRBV7-9 and TRBJ1-1, reads DTGVSQNPRHKITKRGQNVTFRCDPISEHNRLYWYRQTLGQGPEFLTYFQNEAQLEKSRLLSDRFSAERPKGSFSTLEIQRTEQGDSAMYLCASTVSSSTEAFFGQGTRLTVV.

The genes are TRBV2 and TRBJ1-1, with no clear D. The CDR3 covers 14 residues. Per the germline V gene, CDR1 is SNHLY and CDR2 is FYNNEI. V lost 3 bases and J 4 bases, leaving 12 bases between the germline ends. The CDR3 loop is CASSDRRAGTEAFF. The CDR3 DNA reads TGTGCCAGCAGTGATAGGCGAGCGGGCACTGAAGCTTTCTTT.

The sample holds one count of this clonotype. J is TRBJ2-5 and V is TRBV5-1; D is uncertain. Trimming took off 1 base at V and 5 bases at J, with 6 bases between the two ends. The CDR3 contains 12 residues. CDR1 and CDR2 (germline): SGHRS, YFSETQ. The CDR3, as DNA: TGCGCCAGCAGCTTGTCGGTTGAGACCCAGTACTTC. It yields the protein CASSLSVETQYF. The variable domain in full, completed from reference TRBV5-1 and TRBJ2-5, reads KAGVTQTPRYLIKTRGQQVTLSCSPISGHRSVSWYQQTPGQGLQFLFEYFSETQRNKGNFPGRFSGRQFSNSRSEMNVSTLELGDSALYLCASSLSVETQYFGPGTRLLVL.

This clonotype was recorded only once. The V call is TRBV5-4, the J call TRBJ2-7; TRBD1 matches at 7 bases. The germline V gene has CDR1 SGHNT and CDR2 YYREEE (reference sequence). Germline trimming cut 4 bases from V and 2 bases from J; bases unmatched to any gene: 6. This CDR3 has 14 residues. This chain's CDR3 is CASSKDRSTYEQYF. The CDR3 DNA follows: TGTGCCAGCAGCAAGGACAGGAGTACCTACGAGCAGTACTTC.

This chain joins TRBV19 and TRBJ2-5; possible D gene TRBD1, 5 bases. Trimming took 10 bases from V and 0 from J, leaving 15 bases between them. The CDR3 length is 14 residues. Germline CDR1 is LNHDA and CDR2 is SQIVND (reference sequence). The CDR3 DNA sequence: TGTGCCACCATGGGGCATTCGTACCAAGAGACCCAGTACTTC. Translating gives CATMGHSYQETQYF. Variable domain in full (rest from reference TRBV19 and TRBJ2-5): DGGITQSPKYLFRKEGQNVTLSCEQNLNHDAMYWYRQDPGQGLRLIYYSQIVNDFQKGDIAEGYSVSREKKESFPLTVTSAQKNPTAFYLCATMGHSYQETQYFGPGTRLLVL.